A selection of T cell receptor beta chains follows, all from one sample in a study of shared clonotypes between healthy human individuals. TCRdb's copy holds only in-frame clones and misses some; the assay was immunoSEQ multiplex PCR. The data hold over 850,000 clones, with around 78% observed a single time. Source material: memory CD4+ T cells from PBMCs. The receptors here all came from a man aged 18 to 30 in good health. Some clones in this sample may be carry-over from other donors' samples. CDR3s include the opening cysteine and the closing phenylalanine or tryptophan. The order of the fields is V gene, D gene, J gene, clone size, CDR3 DNA, CDR3 protein. A D gene is named only where the DNA matches it firmly. Only part of the rows carry a size: once, few, many, or a class if the clone is expanded.

V: TRBV4-3; D: .; J: TRBJ2-5; size: .; DNA: TGCGCCAGCAGCCGCGGTCTAGGGTACCAAGAGACCCAGTACTTC; CDR3: CASSRGLGYQETQYF
V: TRBV5-1; D: .; J: TRBJ2-2; size: .; DNA: TGCGCCAGCAGCTTCAAGGGGGGTTCGAACACCGGGGAGCTGTTTTTT; CDR3: CASSFKGGSNTGELFF
V: TRBV7-2; D: .; J: TRBJ1-2; size: once; DNA: TGTGCCAGCAGCTTAGTCACAGGAGGGATTGGCGGCTACACCTTC; CDR3: CASSLVTGGIGGYTF
V: TRBV27; D: TRBD1; J: TRBJ1-5; size: .; DNA: TGTGCCAGCAGGTCGGGACAGAACCAGGGGCCCCAGCATTTT; CDR3: CASRSGQNQGPQHF
V: TRBV29-1; D: .; J: TRBJ1-1; size: .; DNA: TGCAGCGTTGTCCCGGTCCGGACCCCCCATGAAGCTTTCTTT; CDR3: CSVVPVRTPHEAFF
V: TRBV27; D: .; J: TRBJ1-2; size: few; DNA: TGTGCCAGCAGTCAAGAGAAATTCCTCGGGAGCACCTTC; CDR3: CASSQEKFLGSTF
V: TRBV30; D: TRBD2; J: TRBJ2-1; size: once; DNA: TGTGCCTGGAGTTTGTCTAGCGGGAGTTCTGTAGAGCAGTTCTTC; CDR3: CAWSLSSGSSVEQFF
V: TRBV7-9; D: .; J: TRBJ1-5; size: .; DNA: TGTGCCAGCAGCTTTAGCCGTCAGCCCCAGCATTTT; CDR3: CASSFSRQPQHF
V: TRBV2; D: TRBD1; J: TRBJ2-1; size: few; DNA: TGTGCCAGCAACGACAGGGGTCGCGGTGAGCAGTTCTTC; CDR3: CASNDRGRGEQFF
V: TRBV6-1; D: .; J: TRBJ1-3; size: .; DNA: TGTGCCAGCAGTGAAATAAGGGGATCCTCATTAGGTGGGGGAAACACCATATATTTT; CDR3: CASSEIRGSSLGGGNTIYF
V: TRBV30; D: TRBD2; J: TRBJ2-3; size: .; DNA: TGTGCCTGGAGCATGGCGGGAGGGGATACGCAGTATTTT; CDR3: CAWSMAGGDTQYF
V: TRBV7-2; D: .; J: TRBJ1-5; size: .; DNA: TGTGCCAGCACCACAGGGTGGGGCAATCAGCCCCAGCATTTT; CDR3: CASTTGWGNQPQHF
V: TRBV5-1; D: TRBD1; J: TRBJ2-1; size: .; DNA: TGCGCCAGCAGCTGGGGGACAGAGTATGAGCAGTTCTTC; CDR3: CASSWGTEYEQFF
V: TRBV18; D: .; J: TRBJ2-3; size: once; DNA: TGTGCCAGCTCACGCTACACAGATACGCAGTATTTT; CDR3: CASSRYTDTQYF
V: TRBV7-3; D: .; J: TRBJ1-2; size: few; DNA: TGTGCCAGCAGCGACGGCGGGGGTGGCTACACCTTC; CDR3: CASSDGGGGYTF
V: TRBV30; D: TRBD2; J: TRBJ2-5; size: .; DNA: TGTGCCTGGAGTGGCCTAGCGGGAGGACAGACCCAGTACTTC; CDR3: CAWSGLAGGQTQYF
V: TRBV7-9; D: .; J: TRBJ2-7; size: .; DNA: TGTGCCAGCAGCTCGGGACACGCTGACCCCTACGAGCAGTACTTC; CDR3: CASSSGHADPYEQYF
V: TRBV7-2; D: .; J: TRBJ1-1; size: .; DNA: TGTGCCAGCAGCTTAGCGCGAACAGCCCCTTCAAGGGCTTTCTTT; CDR3: CASSLARTAPSRAFF
V: TRBV29-1; D: .; J: TRBJ2-7; size: .; DNA: TGCAGCGTTGCGGGTAGCTCCTACGAGCAGTACTTC; CDR3: CSVAGSSYEQYF